This TCR beta chain stems from a study of blood T cell repertoires in COVID-19 (dated by TCRdb to 2018 to 2021). The study in broad terms: Samples covering the acute and convalescent phases of COVID-19 were provided by collaborators in the United States, Italy and Spain. The prospective study material was composed of cDNA or gDNA derived from T cells, B-cell-depleted T cells, or PBMCs. The dataset comprised deeply sampled blood TCRbeta repertoires from subjects exposed to, actively infected with, or recovered from COVID-19. The repertoires were made available in a free public database intended to serve as a resource for research on the immune response to SARS-CoV-2. The samples were drawn from two sources: the first 160 participants of the ongoing ImmuneRACE study, and 950 to 1,500 subjects contributed by 6 global collaborators. Sample metadata almost always included a de-identified subject ID, COVID-19 status, age in years and sex. Where HLA class I and class II types were available, the types were taken from metadata supplied by the sample provider, not from assay-based typing. Points the paper makes about the study in general: How much clinical and demographic metadata was included differed by source and by participant, and the metadata was provided uncurated.

Comments on this clone: There is no known antigen for this receptor. Base qualities are missing; no much larger clone stands one base away.

Collaborating institutions collected whole blood in K2EDTA tubes following their own protocols. Collaborator samples were shipped for TCRbeta analysis as frozen whole blood, isolated PBMCs, or DNA extracted from either sample type. TCRbeta CDR3 regions were amplified from genomic DNA by means of the immunoSEQ Assay, a bias-controlled multiplex PCR. The authors' pipeline ran thus. The number of nucleated cells in each sample was estimated from the amplification of reference gene primers within the assay. To quantify the absolute abundance of each unique TCRbeta CDR3 rearrangement, sequence reads were collapsed and filtered. For each sample, productive Simpson clonality was calculated by taking the square root of Simpson's diversity index across productive rearrangements. Not all clones reach the TCRdb copy of this immuneACCESS table, which keeps in-frame sequences only. Checked studies attribute under half of the gap to unresolved V genes and leave the rest unexplained. The V and J calls and clone size were taken over from that table, and D and trimming were inferred from the DNA. This sample is represented by roughly 38,000 clones; around four fifths of them were singletons. 4.5% to 5.5% of the sample goes to the ten largest clones.

This TCR was recovered from a man aged 50-60 years with active COVID-19. Sequencing input: peripheral blood.

The sequenced DNA: TGTGCCAGCAGCTATGGGGGCCTCAATCAGCCCCAGCATTTT. The translation is CASSYGGLNQPQHF. The V and J genes are TRBV9 and TRBJ1-5; the D segment could be TRBD1, given 6 matching bases. The junction shows trimming of 4 bases on V and 3 bases on J, plus 11 bases between the germline ends. The CDR3, from cysteine to phenylalanine, totals 14 residues. The read is trimmed to its CDR3 DNA, 42 bases read in frame from base 1. The germline V gene gives CDR1 as SGDLS and CDR2 as YYNGEE. With all but the CDR3 taken from the reference TRBV9 and TRBJ1-5 genes, the full variable domain is: DSGVTQTPKHLITATGQRVTLRCSPRSGDLSVYWYQQSLDQGLQFLIQYYNGEERAKGNILERFSAQQFPDLHSELNLSSLELGDSALYFCASSYGGLNQPQHFGDGTRLSIL.